The text below deals with one TCR beta chain. Its antigen remains unknown. The CDR3 totals 16 residues. V lost 3 bases to trimming and J lost 3 bases, with 15 bases between them. Germline V gene lookup returns CDR1 ENHRY and CDR2 SYGVKD. The data derive from a study of immune cell composition in non-small cell lung cancer. Study-wide findings and caveats: Dominant in vivo tumour-associated clones were not shown to share tumour-reactive sequences. Squamous carcinomas (approximately 75%) more often had tumour-associated clones >0.5% than adenocarcinomas (33%).

This table comes from immunoSEQ multiplex PCR, and its TCRdb copy is limited to in-frame clones, with some not included. Seen here are about 6,600 clones, about 77% observed once, and the top ten hold around an eighth. This sequence was found in a human donor with non-small cell lung cancer. The sequencing sample was made of lung tumor tissue. The genes are TRBV10-3 and TRBJ1-5; D gene unclear. The CDR3 nucleotides read TGTGCCATCAGTGAATATGGCAGGATGGACAATCAGCCCCAGCATTTT. Protein sequence: CAISEYGRMDNQPQHF.